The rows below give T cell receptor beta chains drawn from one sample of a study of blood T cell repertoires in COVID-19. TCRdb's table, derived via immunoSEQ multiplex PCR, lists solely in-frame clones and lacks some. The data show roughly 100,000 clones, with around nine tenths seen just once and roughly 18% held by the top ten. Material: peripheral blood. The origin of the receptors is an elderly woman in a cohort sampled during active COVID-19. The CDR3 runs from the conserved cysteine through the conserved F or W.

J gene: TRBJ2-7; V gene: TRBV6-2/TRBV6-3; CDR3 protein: CASSYEVASGSYEQYF
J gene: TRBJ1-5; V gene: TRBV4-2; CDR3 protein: CASSPAQGDQPQHF
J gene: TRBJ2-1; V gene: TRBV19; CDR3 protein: CASSTSSGRGNEQFF
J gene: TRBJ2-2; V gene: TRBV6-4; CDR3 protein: CASSDSLAGAGELFF
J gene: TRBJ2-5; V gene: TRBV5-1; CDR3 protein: CASNQDNGETQYF
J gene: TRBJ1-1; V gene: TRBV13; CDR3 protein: CASSLRRPDRNTEAFF
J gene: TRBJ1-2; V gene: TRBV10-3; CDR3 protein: CAISLGQEDGYTF
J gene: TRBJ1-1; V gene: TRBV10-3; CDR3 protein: CAISSGQGSTEAFF
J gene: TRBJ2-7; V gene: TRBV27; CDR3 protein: CASIRLGSYEQYF
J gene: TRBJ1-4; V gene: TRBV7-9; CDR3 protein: CASSQGLRGKLFF
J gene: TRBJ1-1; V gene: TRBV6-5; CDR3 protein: CASRPGLSNTEAFF
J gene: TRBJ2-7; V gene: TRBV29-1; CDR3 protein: CSARTDQAGEQYF
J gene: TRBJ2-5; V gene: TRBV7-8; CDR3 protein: CASSLVSGDQYF
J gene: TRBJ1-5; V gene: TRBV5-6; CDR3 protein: CASSRGQGGNQPQHF
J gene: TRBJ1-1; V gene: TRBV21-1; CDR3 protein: CASKLRGRGTEAFF
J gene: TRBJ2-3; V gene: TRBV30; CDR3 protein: CACQGAGGTDTQYF